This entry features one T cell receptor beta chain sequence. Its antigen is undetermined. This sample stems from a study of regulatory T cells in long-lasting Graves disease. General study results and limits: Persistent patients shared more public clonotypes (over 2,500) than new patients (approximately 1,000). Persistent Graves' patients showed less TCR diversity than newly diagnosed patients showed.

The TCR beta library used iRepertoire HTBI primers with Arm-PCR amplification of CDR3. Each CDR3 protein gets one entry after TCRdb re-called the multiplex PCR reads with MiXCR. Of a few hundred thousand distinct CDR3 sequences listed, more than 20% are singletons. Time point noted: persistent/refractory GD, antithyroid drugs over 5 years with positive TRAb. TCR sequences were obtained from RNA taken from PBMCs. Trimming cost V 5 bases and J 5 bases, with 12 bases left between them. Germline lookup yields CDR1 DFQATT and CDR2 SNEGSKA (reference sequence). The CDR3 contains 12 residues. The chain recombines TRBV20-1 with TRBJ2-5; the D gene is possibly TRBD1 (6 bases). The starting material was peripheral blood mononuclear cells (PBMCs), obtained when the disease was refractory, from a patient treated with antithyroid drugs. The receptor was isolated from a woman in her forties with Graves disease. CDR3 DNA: TGCAGTGCTTTCGGGACATGGGAGACCCAGTACTTC. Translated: CSAFGTWETQYF.